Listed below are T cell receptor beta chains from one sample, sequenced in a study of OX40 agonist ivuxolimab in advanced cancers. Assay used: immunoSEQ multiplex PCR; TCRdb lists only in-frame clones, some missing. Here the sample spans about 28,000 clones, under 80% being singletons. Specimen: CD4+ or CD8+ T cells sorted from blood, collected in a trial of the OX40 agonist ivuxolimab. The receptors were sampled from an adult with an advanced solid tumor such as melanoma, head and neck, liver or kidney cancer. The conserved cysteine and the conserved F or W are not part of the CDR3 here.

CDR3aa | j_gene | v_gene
ASSFTTLNEKLF | TRBJ1-4 | TRBV11-2
ASSQESGGAPGNEQF | TRBJ2-1 | TRBV4-1
ASRSGAYSGANVLT | TRBJ2-6 | TRBV9
ASSRDRGQTETQY | TRBJ2-5 | TRBV6-5
ASSLGDTLFYEQY | TRBJ2-7 | TRBV7-2
ASSVQGDSTDTQY | TRBJ2-3 | TRBV9
ASSLTGGTDEQY | TRBJ2-7 | TRBV5-5
ASKRGGNEQF | TRBJ2-1 | TRBV27
ASSLGAAPYNEQF | TRBJ2-1 | TRBV11-2
ASSLLAGAYEQY | TRBJ2-7 | TRBV4-1
ASSQELASKNTEAF | TRBJ1-1 | TRBV4-1
ASSSGTLTYEQY | TRBJ2-7 | TRBV19
SVVDSFYGYT | TRBJ1-2 | TRBV29-1
ASSERQTKNIQY | TRBJ2-4 | TRBV10-1
ASSPDWSYEQY | TRBJ2-7 | TRBV2
ASSGLGTGYSPLH | TRBJ1-6 | TRBV7-9
ATRQGYNEQF | TRBJ2-1 | TRBV19
ASSLVGINQPQH | TRBJ1-5 | TRBV27
ASRQGIQPQH | TRBJ1-5 | TRBV2
ASSSDRAGEQF | TRBJ2-1 | TRBV5-1
ASSFGLGYEQY | TRBJ2-7 | TRBV10-2
ASSGTGNYNEQF | TRBJ2-1 | TRBV7-9
ASSALEQF | TRBJ2-1 | TRBV7-9
ASSSPTSGDPSYEQY | TRBJ2-7 | TRBV7-9
SVDLQANTGELF | TRBJ2-2 | TRBV29-1
ASSPRWQSNEKLF | TRBJ1-4 | TRBV4-1
ASSLVEEINEQF | TRBJ2-1 | TRBV11-2
ASSQDYSNTEAF | TRBJ1-1 | TRBV4-2
ASYWLTSGYNEQF | TRBJ2-1 | TRBV12-5
ASSLDWTPDTQY | TRBJ2-3 | TRBV6-5
ASSTRHVRGFTQH | TRBJ1-5 | TRBV19
ASSITSGGEILAKNIQY | TRBJ2-4 | TRBV11-3
SVEELAGGYEQY | TRBJ2-7 | TRBV29-1
ASSANTQTGTQY | TRBJ2-3 | TRBV9
ASSHLLAGRYEQY | TRBJ2-7 | TRBV28
ASSSGLAGLSYNEQF | TRBJ2-1 | TRBV7-9
ASSPALGGEQF | TRBJ2-1 | TRBV5-6
ASSLGQSFGETQY | TRBJ2-5 | TRBV5-8
ASSLEGTSSYNSPLH | TRBJ1-6 | TRBV13
AWMASNEKLF | TRBJ1-4 | TRBV30
ASSSTSGGPPGETQY | TRBJ2-5 | TRBV9
ASSVISGGTSVPDTQY | TRBJ2-3 | TRBV9
ASSPSGGAIDTQY | TRBJ2-3 | TRBV7-3